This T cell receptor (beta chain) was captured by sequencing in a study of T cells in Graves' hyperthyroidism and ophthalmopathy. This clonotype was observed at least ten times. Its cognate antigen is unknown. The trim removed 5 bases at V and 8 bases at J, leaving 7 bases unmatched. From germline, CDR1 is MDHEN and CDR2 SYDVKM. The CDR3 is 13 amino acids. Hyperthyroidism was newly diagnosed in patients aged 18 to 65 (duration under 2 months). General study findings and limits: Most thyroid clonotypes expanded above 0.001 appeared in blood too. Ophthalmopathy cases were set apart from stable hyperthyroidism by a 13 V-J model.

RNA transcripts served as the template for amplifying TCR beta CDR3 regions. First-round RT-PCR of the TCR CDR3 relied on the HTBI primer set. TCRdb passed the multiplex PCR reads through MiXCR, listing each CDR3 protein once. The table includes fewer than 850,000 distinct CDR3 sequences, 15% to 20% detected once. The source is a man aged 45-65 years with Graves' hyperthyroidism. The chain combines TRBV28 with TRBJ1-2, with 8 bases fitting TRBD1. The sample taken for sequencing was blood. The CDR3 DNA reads TGTGCCAGCAGTGCAGACAGGGGTTGGGGCTACACCTTC. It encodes CASSADRGWGYTF.